The text below deals with one T cell receptor (beta chain). Its antigen is unknown. The V and J ends lost 6 bases and 3 bases respectively, with 10 bases between them. The CDR3 runs to 13 residues. Germline lookup yields CDR1 SEHNR and CDR2 FQNEAQ (reference sequence). This entry belongs to a study of cytomegalovirus exposure and HLA in healthy donors. The primer mix had 60 Vbeta and 13 Jbeta primers. Some clones are missing from TCRdb's copy, which holds only in-frame ones; the method was immunoSEQ multiplex PCR. This table lists 75,000 to 85,000 clones. General study points: Associated with cytomegalovirus, according to the listing, were around 170 TCR beta chains.

The sequence was collected from a man in his forties or fifties in good health and CMV-seronegative. The chain carries TRBV7-9 and TRBJ2-3; D perhaps matches TRBD1 (5 bases). The sequenced material came from PBMCs. The DNA for the CDR3 is TGTGCCAGCAGAAGTTCAGGGACAGATACGCAGTATTTT. Translated: CASRSSGTDTQYF.